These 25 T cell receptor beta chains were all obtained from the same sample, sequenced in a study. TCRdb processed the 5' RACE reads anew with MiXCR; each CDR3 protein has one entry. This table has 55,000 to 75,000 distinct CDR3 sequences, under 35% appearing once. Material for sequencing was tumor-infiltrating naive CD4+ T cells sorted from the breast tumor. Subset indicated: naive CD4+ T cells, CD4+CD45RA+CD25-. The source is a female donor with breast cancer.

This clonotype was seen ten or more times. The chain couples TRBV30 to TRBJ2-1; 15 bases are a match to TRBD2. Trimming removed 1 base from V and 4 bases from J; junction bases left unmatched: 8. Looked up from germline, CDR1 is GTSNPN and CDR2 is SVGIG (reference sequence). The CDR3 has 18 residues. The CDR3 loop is CAWSARQGLAGGYNEQFF. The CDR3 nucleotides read TGTGCCTGGAGTGCACGCCAGGGACTAGCGGGAGGTTACAATGAGCAGTTCTTC.

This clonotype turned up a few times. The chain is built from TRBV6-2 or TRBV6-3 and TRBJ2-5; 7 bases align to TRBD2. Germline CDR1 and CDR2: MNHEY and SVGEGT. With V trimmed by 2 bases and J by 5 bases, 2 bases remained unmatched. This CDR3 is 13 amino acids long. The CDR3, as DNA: TGTGCCAGCAGTTACCGAGCGGGGGAGACCCAGTACTTC. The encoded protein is CASSYRAGETQYF.

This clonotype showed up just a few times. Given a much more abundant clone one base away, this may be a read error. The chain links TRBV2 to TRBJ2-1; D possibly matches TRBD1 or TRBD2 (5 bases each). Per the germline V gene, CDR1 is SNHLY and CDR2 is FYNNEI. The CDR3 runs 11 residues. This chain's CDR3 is CASSEGREQLF. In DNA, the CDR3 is TGTGCCAGCAGTGAGGGCAGGGAGCAGCTCTTC.

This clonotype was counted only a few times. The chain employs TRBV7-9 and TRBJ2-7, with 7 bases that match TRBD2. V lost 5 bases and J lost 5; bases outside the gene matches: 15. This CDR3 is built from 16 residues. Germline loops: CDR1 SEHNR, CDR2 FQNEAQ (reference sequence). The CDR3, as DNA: TGTGCCAGCAGCCGTACAACTAGCGCCAAGGGCAACGAGCAGTACTTC. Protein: CASSRTTSAKGNEQYF.

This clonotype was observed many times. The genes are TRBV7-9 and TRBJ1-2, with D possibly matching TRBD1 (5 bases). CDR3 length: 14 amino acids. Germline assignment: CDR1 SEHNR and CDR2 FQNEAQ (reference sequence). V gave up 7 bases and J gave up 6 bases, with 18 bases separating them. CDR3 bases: TGTGCCAGCACCATAAATGGGGGAGTCGATGGCTACACCTTC. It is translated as CASTINGGVDGYTF.

In DNA form, the CDR3 reads TGCAGTGCTAGGTCTCAACCGGGATCTGGAAACACCATATATTTT. Amino acid sequence: CSARSQPGSGNTIYF. The chain is built from TRBV20-1 and TRBJ1-3, with D unresolved. V lost 3 bases and J lost 1, with 13 bases in between. CDR1 is DFQATT and CDR2 is SNEGSKA in the germline V gene (reference sequence). The CDR3 spans 15 residues.

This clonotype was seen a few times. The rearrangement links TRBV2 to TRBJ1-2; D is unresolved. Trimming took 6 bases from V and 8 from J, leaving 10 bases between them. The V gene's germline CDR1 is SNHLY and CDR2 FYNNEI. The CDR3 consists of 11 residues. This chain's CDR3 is CASRKDWGYTF. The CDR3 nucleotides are TGTGCCAGCAGAAAGGACTGGGGCTACACCTTC. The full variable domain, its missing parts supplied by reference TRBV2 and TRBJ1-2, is EPEVTQTPSHQVTQMGQEVILRCVPISNHLYFYWYRQILGQKVEFLVSFYNNEISEKSEIFDDQFSVERPDGSNFTLKIRSTKLEDSAMYFCASRKDWGYTFGSGTRLTVV.

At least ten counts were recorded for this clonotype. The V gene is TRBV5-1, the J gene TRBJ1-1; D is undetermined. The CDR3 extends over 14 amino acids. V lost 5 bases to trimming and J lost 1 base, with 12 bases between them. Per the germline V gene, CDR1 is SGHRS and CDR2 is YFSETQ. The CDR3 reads CASRELQKNTEAFF. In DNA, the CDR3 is TGCGCCAGCAGGGAGCTTCAGAAGAACACTGAAGCTTTCTTT.

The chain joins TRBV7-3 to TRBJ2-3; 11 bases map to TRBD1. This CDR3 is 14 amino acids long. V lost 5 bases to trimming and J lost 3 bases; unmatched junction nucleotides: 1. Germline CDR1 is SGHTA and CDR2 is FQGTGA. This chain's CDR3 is CASSGDRGTDTQYF. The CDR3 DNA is TGTGCCAGCAGCGGGGACAGGGGGACAGATACGCAGTATTTT.

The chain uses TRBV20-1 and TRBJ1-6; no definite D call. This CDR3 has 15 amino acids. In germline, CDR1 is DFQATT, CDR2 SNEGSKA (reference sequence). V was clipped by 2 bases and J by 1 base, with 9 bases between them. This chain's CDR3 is CSARISGSYNSPLHF. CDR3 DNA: TGCAGTGCTAGAATCTCAGGTTCCTATAATTCACCCCTCCACTTT.

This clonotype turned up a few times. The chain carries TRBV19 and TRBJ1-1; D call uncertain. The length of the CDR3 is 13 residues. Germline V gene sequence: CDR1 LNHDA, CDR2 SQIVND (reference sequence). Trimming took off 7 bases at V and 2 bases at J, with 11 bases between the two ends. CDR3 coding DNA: TGTGCCAGTATGTGGGAACTAAACACTGAAGCTTTCTTT. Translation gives CASMWELNTEAFF.

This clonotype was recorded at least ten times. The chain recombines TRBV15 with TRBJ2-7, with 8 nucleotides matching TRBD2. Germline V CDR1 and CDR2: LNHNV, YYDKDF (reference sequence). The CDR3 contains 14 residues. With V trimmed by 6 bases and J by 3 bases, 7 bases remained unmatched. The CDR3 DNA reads TGTGCCACCAGGGAGGCGGGGGGTGTCTACGAGCAGTACTTC. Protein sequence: CATREAGGVYEQYF.

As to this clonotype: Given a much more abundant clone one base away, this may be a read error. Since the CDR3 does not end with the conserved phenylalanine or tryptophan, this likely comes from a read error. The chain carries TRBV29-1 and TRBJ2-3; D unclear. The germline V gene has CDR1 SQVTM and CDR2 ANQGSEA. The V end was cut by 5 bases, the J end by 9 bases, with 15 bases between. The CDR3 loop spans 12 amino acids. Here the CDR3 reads CSVLVGKYTQYS. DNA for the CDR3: TGCAGCGTTCTGGTAGGGAAATACACGCAGTATTCT.

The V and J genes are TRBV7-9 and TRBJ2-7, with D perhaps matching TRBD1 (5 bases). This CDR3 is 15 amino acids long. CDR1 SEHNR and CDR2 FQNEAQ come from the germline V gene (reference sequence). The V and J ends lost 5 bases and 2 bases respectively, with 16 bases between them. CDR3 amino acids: CASSRGHRPPYEQYF. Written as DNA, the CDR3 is TGTGCCAGCAGCCGTGGACATCGCCCTCCCTACGAGCAGTACTTC.

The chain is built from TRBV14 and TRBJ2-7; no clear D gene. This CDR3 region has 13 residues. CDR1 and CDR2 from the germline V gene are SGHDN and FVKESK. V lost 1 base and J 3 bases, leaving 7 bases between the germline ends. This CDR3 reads CASSQVFRYEQYF. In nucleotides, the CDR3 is TGTGCCAGCAGCCAAGTATTTCGCTACGAGCAGTACTTC.

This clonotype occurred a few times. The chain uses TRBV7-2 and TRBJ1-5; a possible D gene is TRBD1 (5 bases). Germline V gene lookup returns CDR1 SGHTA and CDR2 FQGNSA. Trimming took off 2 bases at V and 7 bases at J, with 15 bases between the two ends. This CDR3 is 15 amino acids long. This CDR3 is CASSLMLGGKQPQHF. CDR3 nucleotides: TGTGCCAGCAGCTTAATGTTGGGGGGTAAGCAGCCCCAGCATTTT.

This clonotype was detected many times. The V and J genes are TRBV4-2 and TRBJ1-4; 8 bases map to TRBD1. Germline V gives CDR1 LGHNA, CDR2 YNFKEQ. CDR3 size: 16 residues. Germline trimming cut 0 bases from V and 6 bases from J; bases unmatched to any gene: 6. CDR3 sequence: CASSQEVGQGYEKLFF. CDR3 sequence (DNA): TGTGCCAGCAGCCAAGAGGTCGGACAGGGCTATGAAAAACTGTTTTTT.

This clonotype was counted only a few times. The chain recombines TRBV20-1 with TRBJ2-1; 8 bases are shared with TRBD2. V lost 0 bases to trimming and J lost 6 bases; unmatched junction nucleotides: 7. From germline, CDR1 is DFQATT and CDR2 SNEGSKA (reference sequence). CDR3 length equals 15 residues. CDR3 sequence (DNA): TGCAGTGCTAGAGATCGGGGGACTAGTCGCAATGAGCAGTTCTTC. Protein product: CSARDRGTSRNEQFF.

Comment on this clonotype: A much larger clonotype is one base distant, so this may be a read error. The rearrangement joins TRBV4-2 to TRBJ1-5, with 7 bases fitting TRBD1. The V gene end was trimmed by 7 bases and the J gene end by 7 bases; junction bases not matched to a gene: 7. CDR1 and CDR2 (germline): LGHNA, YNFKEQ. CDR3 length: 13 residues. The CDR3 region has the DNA TGTGCCAGCAACCACAAGGGGGCCCAGCCCCAGCATTTT. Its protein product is CASNHKGAQPQHF.

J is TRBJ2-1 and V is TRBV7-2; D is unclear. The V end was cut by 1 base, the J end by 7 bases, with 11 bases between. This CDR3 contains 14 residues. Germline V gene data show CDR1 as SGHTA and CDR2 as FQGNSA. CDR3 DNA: TGTGCCAGCAGCTTAGGCAGACTCCAAAATGAGCAGTTCTTC. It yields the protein CASSLGRLQNEQFF.

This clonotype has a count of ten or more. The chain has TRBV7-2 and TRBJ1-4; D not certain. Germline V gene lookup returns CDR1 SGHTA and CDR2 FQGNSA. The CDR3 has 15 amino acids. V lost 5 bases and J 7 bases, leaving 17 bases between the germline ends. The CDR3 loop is CASSPGSPGSEKLFF. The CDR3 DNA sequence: TGTGCCAGCAGCCCGGGGTCCCCGGGAAGTGAAAAACTGTTTTTT.

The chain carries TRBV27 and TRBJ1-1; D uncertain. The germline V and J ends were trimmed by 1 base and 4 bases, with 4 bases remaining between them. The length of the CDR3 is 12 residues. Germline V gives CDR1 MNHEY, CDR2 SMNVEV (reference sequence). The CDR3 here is CASSLWITEAFF. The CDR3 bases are TGTGCCAGCAGTTTATGGATCACTGAAGCTTTCTTT.

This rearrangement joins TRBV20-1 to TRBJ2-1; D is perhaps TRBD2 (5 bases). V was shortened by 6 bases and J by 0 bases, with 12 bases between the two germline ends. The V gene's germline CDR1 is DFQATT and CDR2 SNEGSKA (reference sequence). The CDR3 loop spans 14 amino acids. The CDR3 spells CSAWRPSSYNEQFF. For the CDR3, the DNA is TGCAGTGCCTGGAGGCCCAGCTCCTACAATGAGCAGTTCTTC.

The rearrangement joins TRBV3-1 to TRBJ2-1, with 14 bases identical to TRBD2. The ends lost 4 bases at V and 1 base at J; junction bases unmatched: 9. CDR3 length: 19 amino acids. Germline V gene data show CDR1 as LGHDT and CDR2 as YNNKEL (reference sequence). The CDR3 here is CASSPTGTSGSGSYNEQFF. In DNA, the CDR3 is TGTGCCAGCAGCCCAACCGGGACTAGCGGGAGTGGATCCTACAATGAGCAGTTCTTC.

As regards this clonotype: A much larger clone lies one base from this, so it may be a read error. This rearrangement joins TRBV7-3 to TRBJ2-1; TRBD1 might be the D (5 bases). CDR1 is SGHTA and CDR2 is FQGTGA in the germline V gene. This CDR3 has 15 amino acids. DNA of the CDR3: TGTGCCAGCAGCTTAGGGGTACAGGAATACAATGAGCGGTTCTTC. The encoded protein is CASSLGVQEYNERFF. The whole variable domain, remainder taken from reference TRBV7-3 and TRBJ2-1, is GAGVSQTPSNKVTEKGKYVELRCDPISGHTALYWYRQSLGQGPEFLIYFQGTGAADDSGLPNDRFFAVRPEGSVSTLKIQRTERGDSAVYLCASSLGVQEYNERFFGPGTRLTVL.